Listed below are T cell receptor beta chains from one sample, sequenced in a study of molecular identifiers for immune sequencing clone quantification. Using its own MiXCR run on the PCR reads, TCRdb lists one record per CDR3 protein. The sample contains some 40,000 distinct CDR3 sequences, less than 20% of which appear only once. Sample: naive CD8+ T cells from blood, with Jurkat cell RNA spiked in. Receptor source: a human donor in good health. Some libraries in this study had Jurkat cell RNA spiked in. CDR3s include the opening cysteine and the closing phenylalanine or tryptophan. A D gene is named only where the DNA matches it firmly. Clone size is shown for a subset of rows, as once, few, many or a class of expanded clone.

TRBV6-1	.	.	TRBJ1-1	TGTGCCAGCATCAGCTGGGGAGGAGACACTGAAGCTTTCTTT	CASISWGGDTEAFF
TRBV11-2	TRBD2	.	TRBJ2-7	TGTGCCAGCAGCTTAGGCGGGGGGCTACTTAAAACCTACGAGCAGTACTTC	CASSLGGGLLKTYEQYF
TRBV27	TRBD2	many	TRBJ2-5	TGTGCCAGCAGTCCAGGGACTAGCGGGAGGGACCCTGAGACCCAGTACTTC	CASSPGTSGRDPETQYF
TRBV12-3/TRBV12-4	.	once	TRBJ2-2	TGTGCCAGCAGTTTTTTGTCCGCGAACACCGGGGAGCTGTTTTTT	CASSFLSANTGELFF
TRBV7-3	TRBD2	many	TRBJ2-2	TGTGCCAGCAGCTTGGGACTAGCTAACGGGGAGCTGTTTTTT	CASSLGLANGELFF
TRBV5-1	.	.	TRBJ1-4	TGCGCCAGCAGCTTGGACGGACCAACTAATGAAAAACTGTTTTTT	CASSLDGPTNEKLFF
TRBV9	TRBD1	few	TRBJ2-7	TGTGCCAGCAGCGTAGCCGGGACAGGGGGCGACGAGCAGTACTTC	CASSVAGTGGDEQYF
TRBV20-1	.	.	TRBJ2-2	TGCAGTGCTTCAGGGGGGATCAGGGACACCGGGGAGCTGTTTTTT	CSASGGIRDTGELFF
TRBV10-1	TRBD2	.	TRBJ2-7	TGCGCCAGCGGTGACGGAGCGGGAGGATCCCACGAGCAGTACTTC	CASGDGAGGSHEQYF
TRBV4-3	.	few	TRBJ2-1	TGCGCCAGCAGCCAAGTTCTGTGGGATGAGCAGTTCTTC	CASSQVLWDEQFF
TRBV29-1	.	many	TRBJ2-7	TGCAGCGTTGAAGGGACAAAATACGAGCAGTACTTC	CSVEGTKYEQYF
TRBV10-3	.	.	TRBJ1-5	TGTGCCATCAGTGAGTCCGACAGGAGTCTAAGCAATCAGCCCCAGCATTTT	CAISESDRSLSNQPQHF
TRBV7-9	.	.	TRBJ2-3	TGTGCCAGCAGCTTTCCCAGGGTGGTTTCGTACGATACGCAGTATTTT	CASSFPRVVSYDTQYF
TRBV5-1	.	many	TRBJ2-5	TGCGCCAGCAGCTTGACTGCACAGCGACTCCAAGAGACCCAGTACTTC	CASSLTAQRLQETQYF
TRBV28	.	many	TRBJ2-5	TGTGCCAGCAGTTCTATTGGGACTTCACTGTACCAAGAGACCCAGTACTTC	CASSSIGTSLYQETQYF
TRBV6-2/TRBV6-3	TRBD2	.	TRBJ2-7	TGTGCCAGCAGTTGCTCCATCCTGACTAGCGGGAGGGCCAACGAGCAGTACTTC	CASSCSILTSGRANEQYF
TRBV12-3/TRBV12-4	.	many	TRBJ2-2	TGTGCCAGCACCTTGGCCGGGGAGCTGTTTTTT	CASTLAGELFF
TRBV23-1	TRBD1	.	TRBJ2-5	TGCGCCAGCAGTCAATCGCCGGGACAGGGACGGAACCAAGAGACCCAGTACTTC	CASSQSPGQGRNQETQYF
TRBV7-9	.	medium-sized	TRBJ2-7	TGTGCCAGCCCCGAGCAGTACTTC	CASPEQYF
TRBV12-3/TRBV12-4	.	many	TRBJ2-5	TGTGCCAGCAGTTTTGCGCTTGGAGAGACCCAGTACTTC	CASSFALGETQYF
TRBV9	.	many	TRBJ1-3	TGTGCCAGCAGCCCTGGGGGGGGCTCTGGAAACACCATATATTTT	CASSPGGGSGNTIYF
TRBV29-1	TRBD1	many	TRBJ1-1	TGCAGCGTGCTTGCCGGACAGGGGAGGAGGAGCACTGAAGCTTTCTTT	CSVLAGQGRRSTEAFF
TRBV6-2/TRBV6-3	.	many	TRBJ2-7	TGTGCCAGCAGTCAGGGACCCCCTGAAGAGCAGTACTTC	CASSQGPPEEQYF
TRBV12-3/TRBV12-4	.	many	TRBJ2-3	TGTGCCAGCAGTGACGGGGCTAGCACAGATACGCAGTATTTT	CASSDGASTDTQYF
TRBV9	TRBD2	.	TRBJ2-5	TGTGCCAGCAGCGTAGGTGGTAGCGGGGAGACCCAGTACTTC	CASSVGGSGETQYF
TRBV10-3	.	many	TRBJ2-1	TGTGCCATCAGACACGACGGTTACAATGAGCAGTTCTTC	CAIRHDGYNEQFF
TRBV12-3/TRBV12-4	TRBD1	many	TRBJ2-2	TGTGCCAGCAGTTTAGAGCAAGACAGGGGAGGCACCGGGGAGCTGTTTTTT	CASSLEQDRGGTGELFF
TRBV28	TRBD1	many	TRBJ2-7	TGTGCCAGCACCCTAAATCCGGGACAGAATTACGAGCAGTACTTC	CASTLNPGQNYEQYF
TRBV28	.	.	TRBJ1-3	TGTGCCAGCAGTTTATTCTCCGGAAACACCATATATTTT	CASSLFSGNTIYF
TRBV10-3	.	few	TRBJ1-5	TGTGCCATCAGTGAGCCCGGAGTAGGTCAGCCCCAGCATTTT	CAISEPGVGQPQHF
TRBV3-1	TRBD2	many	TRBJ2-1	TGTGCCAGCAGCCCCCACCCGGGACTAGCGGAGTCCCCCCACAATGAGCAGTTCTTC	CASSPHPGLAESPHNEQFF
TRBV7-8	.	few	TRBJ1-4	TGTGCCAGCAGCTTAGGATTGGGCAGCCTTAATGAAAAACTGTTTTTT	CASSLGLGSLNEKLFF
TRBV28	.	few	TRBJ1-5	TGTGCCAGCAGTTTTCAGAGTCAGCCCCAGCATTTT	CASSFQSQPQHF
TRBV29-1	TRBD1	few	TRBJ1-2	TGCAGCGTCCCGGGACAGAAGGCCTATGGCTACACCTTC	CSVPGQKAYGYTF
TRBV12-3/TRBV12-4	.	.	TRBJ2-7	TGTGCCAGCAGTTTATTGGGGCACGAGCAGTACTTC	CASSLLGHEQYF
TRBV24-1	.	few	TRBJ1-2	TGTGCCACCAGTGATTCCCCCGGGGGCTACACCTTC	CATSDSPGGYTF
TRBV5-1	.	many	TRBJ2-1	TGCGCCAGCAGCTTCAGAGCTATGTTCTACAATGAGCAGTTCTTC	CASSFRAMFYNEQFF
TRBV6-2/TRBV6-3	.	many	TRBJ2-3	TGTGCCAGCAGTTACGTGAGCGCCAGCACAGATACGCAGTATTTT	CASSYVSASTDTQYF
TRBV7-8	.	.	TRBJ2-3	TGTGCCAGCAGCTTAAGGGCTCGGGGAACAGATACGCAGTATTTT	CASSLRARGTDTQYF
TRBV6-4	.	many	TRBJ2-7	TGTGCCAGCAGTGACTCAGGCACTATTACCGAGCAGTACTTC	CASSDSGTITEQYF
TRBV10-3	TRBD2	few	TRBJ2-2	TGTGCCATCAGTGGCGGGAGCAACACCGGGGAGCTGTTTTTT	CAISGGSNTGELFF
TRBV7-7	TRBD2	.	TRBJ2-2	TGTGCTAGCAGCCCACTAGCGGGGAACACCGGGGAGCTGTTTTTT	CASSPLAGNTGELFF
TRBV4-1	.	many	TRBJ1-5	TGCGCCAGCAGCCAAGGTCCCCGGTATAATCAGCCCCAGCATTTT	CASSQGPRYNQPQHF
TRBV13	.	many	TRBJ1-5	TGTGCCAGCAGCTTAAATAGCAATCAGCCCCAGCATTTT	CASSLNSNQPQHF
TRBV6-2/TRBV6-3	TRBD2	.	TRBJ2-2	TGTGCCAGCGTAGCGGGAAACACCAGGGAGCAGTTTTTT	CASVAGNTREQFF